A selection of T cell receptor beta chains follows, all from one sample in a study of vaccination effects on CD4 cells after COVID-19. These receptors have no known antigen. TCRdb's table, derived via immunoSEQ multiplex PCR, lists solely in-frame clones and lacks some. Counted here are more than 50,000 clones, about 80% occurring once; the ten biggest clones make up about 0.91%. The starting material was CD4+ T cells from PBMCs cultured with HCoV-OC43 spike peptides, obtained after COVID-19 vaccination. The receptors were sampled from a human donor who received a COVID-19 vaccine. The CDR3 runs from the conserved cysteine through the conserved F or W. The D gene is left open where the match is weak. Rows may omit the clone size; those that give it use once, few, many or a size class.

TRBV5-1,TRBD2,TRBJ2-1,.,TGCGCCAGCAGCTTGGTGCGGGGGAGGTACAATGAGCAGTTCTTC,CASSLVRGRYNEQFF
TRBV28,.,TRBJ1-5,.,TGTGCCAGCAGTTTAGGCGGGATTAGCAATCAGCCCCAGCATTTT,CASSLGGISNQPQHF
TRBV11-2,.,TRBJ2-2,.,TGTGCCAGCACCTTCCTCCGGGGGCGCAGCACCGGGGAGCTGTTTTTT,CASTFLRGRSTGELFF
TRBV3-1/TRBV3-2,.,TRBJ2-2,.,TGTGCCAGCAGCCACAATGGGCTAAACACCGGGGAGCTGTTTTTT,CASSHNGLNTGELFF
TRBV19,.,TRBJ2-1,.,TGTGCCAGTAGTGTGGACGGAGGGTATAATGAGCAGTTCTTC,CASSVDGGYNEQFF
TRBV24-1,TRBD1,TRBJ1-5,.,TGTGCCACCATATATATCCAAATCAGGGGGCTGAGCAATCAGCCCCAGCATTTT,CATIYIQIRGLSNQPQHF
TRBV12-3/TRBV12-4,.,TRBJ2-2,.,TGTGCCAGCAGCCCCTACACCGGGGAGCTGTTTTTT,CASSPYTGELFF
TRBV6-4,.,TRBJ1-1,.,TGTGCCAGCAGTGACTCGCAGGGGCGCCGGTCTTTCTTT,CASSDSQGRRSFF
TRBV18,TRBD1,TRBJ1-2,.,TGTGCCAGCTCACCCATGGGACAGGGGTATGGCTACACCTTC,CASSPMGQGYGYTF
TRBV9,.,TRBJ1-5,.,TGTGCCAGCAGCGTAGGAGGGGACTCCCGCAATCAGCCCCAGCATTTT,CASSVGGDSRNQPQHF
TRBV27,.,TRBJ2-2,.,TGTGCCAGCAGTTTAGAGGGTTGGGTCGCCGGGGAGCTGTTTTTT,CASSLEGWVAGELFF
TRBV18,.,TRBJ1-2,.,TGTGCCAGCTCACCACAACCAGGGCAGAATGGCTACACCTTC,CASSPQPGQNGYTF
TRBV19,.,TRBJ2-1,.,TGTGCCAGTAGTAGTATTGATGATGAGCAGTTCTTC,CASSSIDDEQFF
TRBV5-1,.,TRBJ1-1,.,TGCGCCAGCAGCCTACAGGGGAACACTGAAGCTTTCTTT,CASSLQGNTEAFF
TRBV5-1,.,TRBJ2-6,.,TGCGCCAGCAGCGGAGACCGGGACGTAAACTCTGGGGCCAACGTCCTGACTTTC,CASSGDRDVNSGANVLTF
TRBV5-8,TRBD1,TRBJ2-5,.,TGTGCCAGCAGACCCGGGACAGACTCTTCTCAAGAGACCCAGTACTTC,CASRPGTDSSQETQYF
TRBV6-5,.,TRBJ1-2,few,TGTGCCAGCAGCCCGGGAGGATACTCTAACTATGGCTACACCTTC,CASSPGGYSNYGYTF
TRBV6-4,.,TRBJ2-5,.,TGTGCCAGCAGCGGGGACTTTGGGCAGACCCAGTACTTC,CASSGDFGQTQYF
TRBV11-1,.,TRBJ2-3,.,TGTGCCAGCAGTTTTACAGATACGCAGTATTTT,CASSFTDTQYF
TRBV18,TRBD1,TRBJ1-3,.,TGTGCCAGCTCACCAAGGGACAGGACCTCTGGAAACACCATATATTTT,CASSPRDRTSGNTIYF
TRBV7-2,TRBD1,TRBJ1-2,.,TGTGCCAGCAGCTACGGGACAGGGGTTCGTGGCTACACCTTC,CASSYGTGVRGYTF
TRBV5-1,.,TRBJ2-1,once,TGCGCCAGCAGCTTGGCGGGTACTGTATACAATGAGCAGTTCTTC,CASSLAGTVYNEQFF
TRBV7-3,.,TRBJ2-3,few,TGTGCCAGCAGCCCCCAGGGGAACACAGATACGCAGTATTTT,CASSPQGNTDTQYF
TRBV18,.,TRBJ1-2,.,TGTGCCAGCTCACCAAGACAGTCAAGGCAATGGAGCTATGGCTACACCTTC,CASSPRQSRQWSYGYTF
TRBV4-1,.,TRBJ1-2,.,TGCGCCAGCAGCCAAGGACACTTGCTCAACTATGGCTACACCTTC,CASSQGHLLNYGYTF
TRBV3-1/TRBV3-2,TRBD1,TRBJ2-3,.,TGTGCCAGCAGTCCGAATTCGGACAGGGGGCTTTTAGGTACGCAGTATTTT,CASSPNSDRGLLGTQYF
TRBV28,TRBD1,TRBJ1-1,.,TGTGCCAGCAGAGTCGACCTTGGACAGGGGAACACTGAAGCTTTCTTT,CASRVDLGQGNTEAFF
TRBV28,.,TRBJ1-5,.,TGTGCCAGCAGTTCCGGAGGGGAGGATCAGCCCCAGCATTTT,CASSSGGEDQPQHF
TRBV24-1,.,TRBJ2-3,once,TGTGCCACCAGTGACAGTACAGGCGGATACACAGATACGCAGTATTTT,CATSDSTGGYTDTQYF
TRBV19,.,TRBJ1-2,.,TGTGCCAGTAGTATAATTGGGGGGGCCCGTAACTATGGCTACACCTTC,CASSIIGGARNYGYTF
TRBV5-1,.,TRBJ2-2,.,TGCGCCAGCAATGTAGCAGGACACACCGGGGAGCTGTTTTTT,CASNVAGHTGELFF
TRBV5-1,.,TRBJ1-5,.,TGCGCCAGCAGCTTGCGGCCAGGGGATCAGCCCCAGCATTTT,CASSLRPGDQPQHF
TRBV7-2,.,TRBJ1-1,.,TGTGCCAGCAGCCCTCAGGGGTCCAACACTGAAGCTTTCTTT,CASSPQGSNTEAFF
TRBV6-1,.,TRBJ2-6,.,TGTGCCAGCAGTGAATTTGGCAGGTTGACTGGGGCCAACGTCCTGACTTTC,CASSEFGRLTGANVLTF
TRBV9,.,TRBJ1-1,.,TGTGCCAGCTCTAGTCAATCCAACACTGAAGCTTTCTTT,CASSSQSNTEAFF
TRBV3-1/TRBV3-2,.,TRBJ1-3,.,TGTGCCAGCAGCCACCGAGAGCTACACACCATATATTTT,CASSHRELHTIYF
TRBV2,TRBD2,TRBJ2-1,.,TGTGCCAGCAGTGAGGGACTAGCGGGGGGCTACAATGAGCAGTTCTTC,CASSEGLAGGYNEQFF
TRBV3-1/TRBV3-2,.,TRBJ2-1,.,TGTGCCAGCGGAGGCGACAGGTCGAATGAGCAGTTCTTC,CASGGDRSNEQFF
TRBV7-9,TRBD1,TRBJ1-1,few,TGTGCCAGCAGCACACGGTGGACAGGTTCTCCGAACACTGAAGCTTTCTTT,CASSTRWTGSPNTEAFF
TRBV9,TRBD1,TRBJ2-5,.,TGTGCCAGCACCAGGACAGGACAAGAGACCCAGTACTTC,CASTRTGQETQYF
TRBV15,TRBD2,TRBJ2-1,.,TGTGCCACCAGCAGGATTGGGACTAGCTTAATGTACAATGAGCAGTTCTTC,CATSRIGTSLMYNEQFF
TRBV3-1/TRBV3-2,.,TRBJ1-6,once,TGTGCCAGCAGCCACTCCGGGACAAGTAATTCACCCCTCCACTTT,CASSHSGTSNSPLHF
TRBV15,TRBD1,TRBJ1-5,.,TGTGCCACCAGCAGAGCTACAGGGGGCCAGCCCCAGCATTTT,CATSRATGGQPQHF
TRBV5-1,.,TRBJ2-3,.,TGCGCCAGCAGCCTAAATACAGATACGCAGTATTTT,CASSLNTDTQYF
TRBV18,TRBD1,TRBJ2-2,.,TGTGCCAGCTCCCTCGGACAGGGGAACACCGGGGAGCTGTTTTTT,CASSLGQGNTGELFF
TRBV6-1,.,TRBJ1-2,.,TGTGCCAGCAGTGATGGACGGCCCTATGGCTACACCTTC,CASSDGRPYGYTF
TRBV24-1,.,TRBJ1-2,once,TGTGCCACCAGTGACCCAAATGATGGCTACACCTTC,CATSDPNDGYTF
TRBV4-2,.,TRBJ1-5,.,TGTGCCAGCAGCCAAGATAGGGGGACCAATCAGCCCCAGCATTTT,CASSQDRGTNQPQHF
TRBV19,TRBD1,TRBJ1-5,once,TGTGCCAGTAGTGTGGACAGGGGAGGCAATCAGCCCCAGCATTTT,CASSVDRGGNQPQHF
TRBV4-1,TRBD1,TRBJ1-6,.,TGCGCCAGCAGCCAAGGGACAGGGAGCTCCTATAATTCACCCCTCCACTTT,CASSQGTGSSYNSPLHF
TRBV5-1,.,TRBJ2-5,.,TGCGCCAGCAGCGTTATCGGGAGAGGAGAGACCCAGTACTTC,CASSVIGRGETQYF
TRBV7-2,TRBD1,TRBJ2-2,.,TGTGCCACCAAAGACAGGGTTGGCACCGGGGAGCTGTTTTTT,CATKDRVGTGELFF
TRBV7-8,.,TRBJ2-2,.,TGTGCCAGCAGCTTAGGATTTGGGCAGGGAAACACCGGGGAGCTGTTTTTT,CASSLGFGQGNTGELFF
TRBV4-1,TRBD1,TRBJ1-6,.,TGCGCCAGCAGCCCCAAACTCCAGAGAGACCGGGACAGAAATTCACCCCTCCACTTT,CASSPKLQRDRDRNSPLHF